Listed below are T cell receptor beta chains from one sample, sequenced in a study of regulatory T cells in long-lasting Graves disease. TCRdb independently ran MiXCR on the multiplex PCR reads; one entry per CDR3 protein. The data contain about 540,000 distinct CDR3 sequences, roughly 14% of them singletons. This sample also belongs to another study, concerning T cells in Graves' hyperthyroidism and ophthalmopathy.

Sequencing was performed on peripheral blood mononuclear cells (PBMCs), taken at new diagnosis, from a patient treated with antithyroid drugs. All receptors derive from a man under 40 with Graves disease. The CDR3 runs from the conserved cysteine through the conserved F or W. A D gene is named only where the DNA matches it firmly. Only part of the rows carry a size: once, few, many, or a class if the clone is expanded.

TRBJ2-7,14,-,-,TRBV11-3,CASSSDPAVDEQYF,TGTGCCAGCAGCTCTGATCCGGCAGTCGACGAGCAGTACTTC
TRBJ2-1,14,TRBD2,-,TRBV3-1,CASSLAGGFNEQFF,TGTGCCAGCAGTCTAGCGGGAGGGTTCAATGAGCAGTTCTTC
TRBJ2-1,15,TRBD2,many,TRBV20-1,CSALDSGRAGNEQFF,TGCAGTGCTCTCGATAGCGGGAGGGCCGGAAATGAGCAGTTCTTC
TRBJ2-3,14,-,many,TRBV5-1,CASGFSGGTDTQYF,TGCGCCAGCGGGTTTTCAGGGGGCACAGATACGCAGTATTTT
TRBJ1-1,15,-,-,TRBV2,CASSPLYGEGTEAFF,TGTGCCAGCTCACCTCTCTACGGGGAAGGCACTGAAGCTTTCTTT
TRBJ2-5,16,-,few,TRBV14,CASSQGGYGPQETQYF,TGTGCCAGCAGCCAAGGAGGTTACGGACCTCAAGAGACCCAGTACTTC
TRBJ2-1,15,TRBD2,many,TRBV12-3/TRBV12-4,CASSQSGGRDNEQFF,TGTGCCAGCAGCCAAAGCGGGGGTAGGGACAATGAGCAGTTCTTC
TRBJ1-4,15,TRBD1,-,TRBV6-4,CASSDFGQGGEKLFF,TGTGCCAGCAGTGACTTTGGACAGGGGGGCGAAAAACTGTTTTTT
TRBJ2-1,17,-,many,TRBV11-2,CASSLAPTGSSYNEQFF,TGTGCCAGCAGCTTAGCCCCAACAGGGAGCTCCTACAATGAGCAGTTCTTC
TRBJ2-7,14,-,-,TRBV5-5,CASSPPVADYEQYF,TGTGCCAGCAGCCCCCCCGTGGCCGACTACGAGCAGTACTTC
TRBJ2-3,15,TRBD2,many,TRBV27,CASSWGTSGLDTQYF,TGTGCCAGCAGTTGGGGGACTAGTGGGTTGGATACGCAGTATTTT
TRBJ2-4,17,-,few,TRBV5-1,CASSLGAGQLAKNIQYF,TGCGCCAGCAGCTTGGGCGCCGGACAGCTAGCCAAAAACATTCAGTACTTC
TRBJ2-4,16,-,few,TRBV27,CASSLSQSIAKNIQYF,TGTGCCAGCAGTTTATCACAAAGTATAGCCAAAAACATTCAGTACTTC
TRBJ2-1,14,TRBD1,many,TRBV7-2,CASSLGQGNNEQFF,TGTGCCAGCAGCTTAGGACAGGGGAACAATGAGCAGTTCTTC
TRBJ2-7,15,TRBD1,-,TRBV20-1,CSALPLRTGSYEQYF,TGCAGTGCTCTACCCCTCAGGACAGGCTCCTACGAGCAGTACTTC
TRBJ2-5,16,TRBD2,-,TRBV19,CASSTPASGRGKTQYF,TGTGCCAGTAGTACCCCTGCTAGCGGGCGCGGGAAGACCCAGTACTTC
TRBJ2-1,14,-,many,TRBV12-3/TRBV12-4,CASSLPGTDNEQFF,TGTGCCAGCAGCCTCCCCGGGACTGACAATGAGCAGTTCTTC
TRBJ1-2,15,TRBD1,many,TRBV6-1,CASSDQGAPPYGYTF,TGTGCCAGCAGTGACCAGGGGGCGCCGCCATATGGCTACACCTTC
TRBJ2-2,18,TRBD2,many,TRBV2,CASQRASGRWSNTGELFF,TGTGCCAGCCAGCGGGCTAGCGGGAGATGGAGCAACACCGGGGAGCTGTTTTTT
TRBJ2-2,15,TRBD1,few,TRBV5-1,CVSSTDRGSGEELFF,TGCGTCAGCAGCACGGACAGGGGATCGGGCGAGGAGCTGTTTTTT
TRBJ2-3,18,TRBD2,-,TRBV5-1,CASSSGLAGGRYTDTQYF,TGCGCCAGCAGCTCAGGACTAGCGGGAGGGCGATACACAGATACGCAGTATTTT
TRBJ2-7,13,-,many,TRBV12-3/TRBV12-4,CASSPRQVGEQYF,TGTGCCAGCAGTCCCAGACAGGTCGGCGAGCAGTACTTC
TRBJ2-7,14,TRBD2,many,TRBV2,CASSGLAGAYEQYF,TGTGCCAGCAGTGGACTAGCGGGAGCCTACGAGCAGTACTTC
TRBJ2-3,16,TRBD2,many,TRBV10-3,CAIRAGTSGSGDTQYF,TGTGCCATCAGAGCCGGGACTAGCGGGAGTGGAGATACGCAGTATTTT
TRBJ2-7,12,TRBD1,many,TRBV29-1,CSVHKGAGEQYF,TGCAGCGTTCACAAGGGGGCCGGCGAGCAGTACTTC
TRBJ2-2,17,-,-,TRBV7-7,CASSPSEGGGNTGELFF,TGTGCCAGCAGCCCGTCTGAGGGTGGCGGGAACACCGGGGAGCTATTTTTT
TRBJ1-2,13,TRBD1,many,TRBV18,CASSPETGAGYTF,TGTGCCAGCTCACCGGAGACAGGGGCTGGCTACACCTTC
TRBJ2-3,12,-,many,TRBV24-1,CATMGSTDTQYF,TGTGCCACCATGGGGTCCACAGATACGCAGTATTTT
TRBJ2-5,15,-,-,TRBV5-1,CASSLVPASQETQYF,TGCGCCAGCAGCTTGGTTCCGGCTTCCCAAGAGACCCAGTACTTC
TRBJ2-5,17,TRBD2,many,TRBV27,CASSPNWERELEETQYF,TGTGCCAGCAGCCCCAATTGGGAGCGGGAGTTAGAAGAGACCCAGTACTTC
TRBJ1-5,13,-,few,TRBV25-1,CASSEVFPQPQHF,TGTGCCAGCAGTGAAGTGTTCCCACAGCCCCAGCATTTT
TRBJ2-3,14,TRBD1,many,TRBV15,CATTWDRGADTQYF,TGTGCCACCACCTGGGACAGGGGAGCAGATACGCAGTATTTT
TRBJ1-4,16,-,many,TRBV27,CASSWGTGLANEKLFF,TGTGCCAGCAGTTGGGGCACAGGGTTGGCGAATGAAAAACTGTTTTTT
TRBJ2-2,14,TRBD2,many,TRBV2,CASTGSGRRGELFF,TGTGCCAGCACGGGCAGCGGGAGGAGAGGGGAGCTGTTTTTT
TRBJ1-2,10,-,few,TRBV2,CASWRGGYTF,TGTGCCAGCTGGCGGGGTGGCTACACCTTC
TRBJ1-1,13,-,many,TRBV7-2,CASSPGTNTEAFF,TGTGCCAGCAGCCCCGGGACGAACACTGAAGCTTTCTTT
TRBJ1-3,17,TRBD1,few,TRBV19,CASNLRDRPFSGNTIYF,TGTGCCAGTAATCTCCGGGACAGACCCTTCTCTGGAAACACCATATATTTT
TRBJ2-3,16,-,-,TRBV20-1,CSARDLVRSSTDTQYF,TGCAGTGCTAGAGATCTTGTCCGGTCTAGCACAGATACGCAGTATTTT
TRBJ2-7,15,TRBD2,-,TRBV30,CAWRVSGRVSYEQYF,TGTGCCTGGAGGGTTAGCGGGAGGGTCTCCTACGAGCAGTACTTC
TRBJ2-5,16,-,few,TRBV29-1,CSVEARSRGGQETQYF,TGCAGCGTTGAAGCTCGAAGCAGGGGGGGTCAAGAGACCCAGTACTTC
TRBJ2-1,17,-,few,TRBV14,CASSQDYGAREGNEQFF,TGTGCCAGCAGCCAAGATTATGGAGCGCGGGAAGGCAATGAGCAGTTCTTC
TRBJ1-1,15,-,many,TRBV20-1,CSARTGGGTNTEAFF,TGCAGTGCTAGGACCGGGGGGGGGACGAACACTGAAGCTTTCTTT
TRBJ1-2,15,-,many,TRBV7-8,CASSLSIGASYGYTF,TGTGCCAGCAGCCTCTCGATCGGGGCTAGCTATGGCTACACCTTC
TRBJ1-2,13,-,many,TRBV11-2,CASRSWADLGYTF,TGTGCCAGCAGGTCTTGGGCCGACCTGGGCTACACCTTC
TRBJ2-3,13,-,many,TRBV29-1,CSVEDRYTDTQYF,TGCAGCGTTGAAGATCGGTACACAGATACGCAGTATTTT
TRBJ1-4,14,-,-,TRBV5-6,CASSLRGGGGKLFF,TGTGCCAGCAGCTTGCGGGGGGGAGGCGGAAAACTGTTTTTT
TRBJ1-2,14,-,many,TRBV16,CASSREAGRYGYTF,TGTGCCAGCAGCAGAGAAGCGGGGCGGTATGGCTACACCTTC
TRBJ1-4,14,-,many,TRBV11-2,CASSLGPGSEKLFF,TGTGCCAGCAGCTTAGGGCCGGGTAGTGAAAAACTGTTTTTT
TRBJ1-1,14,-,few,TRBV19,CASRRQGSPTEAFF,TGTGCCAGTAGACGTCAGGGGTCCCCCACTGAAGCTTTCTTT
TRBJ2-2,15,-,many,TRBV5-1,CASSLASPNTGELFF,TGCGCCAGCAGCTTGGCGTCCCCGAACACCGGGGAGCTGTTTTTT
TRBJ2-1,14,TRBD1,-,TRBV19,CASSIQGANNEQFF,TGTGCCAGTAGTATACAGGGGGCTAACAATGAGCAGTTCTTC
TRBJ2-1,11,TRBD1,many,TRBV30,CAWDRGNEQFF,TGTGCCTGGGACAGGGGTAATGAGCAGTTCTTC
TRBJ2-7,19,TRBD2,many,TRBV20-1,CSARDWASGRALSSSEQYF,TGCAGTGCTAGAGATTGGGCAAGCGGGAGGGCCCTATCCTCCTCCGAGCAGTACTTC
TRBJ2-3,17,TRBD2,many,TRBV27,CASSLSGGSGGTDTQYF,TGTGCCAGCAGTTTATCTGGCGGGAGTGGGGGCACAGATACGCAGTATTTT